The 2 T cell receptor delta chains in this list originate from one sample, sequenced in a study of DNA immune sequencing with unique molecular identifiers. Primers for all 8 TRDV and 4 TRDJ genes amplified genomic DNA in 32-plex. A 12-nucleotide UMI was added during approximately 3 barcoding PCR cycles before adapter PCR. TCRdb redid the clone calls on the multiplex PCR reads with CATT. The sample contains approximately 2,000 delta-chain clones, more than 5.5% of which appear only once. The sequenced sample was gamma-delta T cells from buffy coat blood. The receptors here all came from a human donor in good health.

This clone was counted between two and nine times. This likely came from a read error, as a far larger clone is one base away. At the DNA level, this CDR3 is encoded by other sequences in the same sample as well. J is TRDJ2 and V is TRDV2; maybe TRDD3 (6 bases). Looked up from germline, CDR1 is GEAIGNYY and CDR2 is EKD. V gave up 3 bases and J gave up 5 bases, with 15 bases separating them. The CDR3 length is 15 residues. Here the CDR3 reads CACDEVGGLTAQLFF. CDR3 coding DNA: TGTGCCTGTGACGAAGTGGGGGGCCTAACAGCACAACTCTTCTTT.

The chain couples TRDV1 to TRDJ1; perhaps TRDD3 as D (5 bases). Germline CDR1 reads TSWWSYY; CDR2 reads QGS. CDR3 size: 18 residues. With 0 bases removed from V and 8 bases from J, the gap between germline ends came to 25 bases. CDR3 DNA: TGTGCTCTTGGGGAACTAGCGGCCGTGGGACCGTACTGGCGCAAACTCATCTTT. It specifies CALGELAAVGPYWRKLIF.